This passage covers 21 T cell receptor beta chains from one sample sequenced in a study of vaccination effects on CD4 cells after COVID-19. For these receptors, no antigen is known. Measured with immunoSEQ multiplex PCR; TCRdb has only the in-frame clones, and not every one. The sample comprises some 70,000 clones, roughly four fifths of which are singletons, and about 2.5% rests with the top ten. It was after nine to ten days of culture that CD4+ T cells were isolated. Participants received two doses of either the BNT162b2 or mRNA-1273 vaccine. This specimen was CD4+ T cells from PBMCs cultured without peptide, taken after COVID-19 vaccination. The receptors were sampled from a human donor who received a COVID-19 vaccine.

The rearrangement uses TRBV2 and TRBJ1-6; TRBD1 is a possible D gene (6 bases). The CDR3 loop spans 17 amino acids. Germline loops: CDR1 SNHLY, CDR2 FYNNEI. Trimming took 1 base from V and 6 from J, leaving 16 bases between them. The DNA of the CDR3 is TGTGCCAGCAGTGAAGGATCTTGGGGGGGGCTTAATTCACCCCTCCACTTT. It is translated as CASSEGSWGGLNSPLHF.

The chain carries TRBV28 and TRBJ2-5; either TRBD1 or TRBD2 may fit D (5 bases each). With 4 bases removed from V and 2 bases from J, the gap between germline ends came to 11 bases. The CDR3 extends over 14 amino acids. The V gene's germline CDR1 is MDHEN and CDR2 SYDVKM. The CDR3 bases are TGTGCCAGCAGTTCTAGAGGGGAACAAGAGACCCAGTACTTC. It specifies CASSSRGEQETQYF.

The V gene is TRBV7-2, the J gene TRBJ2-7; D not resolved. CDR1 and CDR2 from the germline V gene are SGHTA and FQGNSA. Trimming removed 2 bases from V and 0 bases from J, with 11 bases in between. There are 15 residues in the CDR3. The CDR3 loop is CASSLNGAASYEQYV. The CDR3 DNA reads as TGTGCCAGCAGCTTAAACGGCGCAGCCTCCTACGAGCAGTACGTC.

CDR3 in DNA: TGCGCCAGCAGCCTCAGGTCCCGGGACAGCAATCAGCCCCAGCATTTT. Translation gives CASSLRSRDSNQPQHF. The V and J genes are TRBV4-1 and TRBJ1-5, with D maybe TRBD1 (5 bases). The V end lost 4 bases, the J end lost 1 base, and 14 bases lay between the germline ends. Germline V CDR1 and CDR2: MGHRA, YSYEKL. The CDR3 loop spans 16 amino acids.

The gene calls are TRBV28 and TRBJ1-3, with 9 bases identical to TRBD1. Germline V gives CDR1 MDHEN, CDR2 SYDVKM. This CDR3 is built from 13 residues. Trimming took 10 bases from V and 2 from J; bases not matched to a gene: 3. As DNA, the CDR3 is TGTGCCACCAACAGGGGGCCTGGAAACACCATATATTTT. Translating gives CATNRGPGNTIYF.

The gene calls are TRBV10-3 and TRBJ1-2; 10 bases agree with TRBD1. Germline V gene data show CDR1 as ENHRY and CDR2 as SYGVKD. The CDR3 length is 16 residues. Losses at the gene ends were 3 bases for V and 3 bases for J; bases not matched to a gene: 7. DNA for the CDR3: TGTGCCATCAGTGATTCTTGGACAGGGGGTTACTATGGCTACACCTTC. This sequence encodes CAISDSWTGGYYGYTF.

The chain is built from TRBV6-5 and TRBJ1-4; D is unclear. Between the trimmed V and J ends, which lost 6 bases and 8 bases, there was a span of 13 bases. The CDR3 runs 13 residues. Germline V gives CDR1 MNHEY, CDR2 SVGAGI. The CDR3 sequence: CASRTTGTEKLFF. CDR3 bases: TGTGCCAGCAGGACGACGGGCACGGAAAAACTGTTTTTT.

The J gene is TRBJ1-3, the V gene TRBV6-2 or TRBV6-3; weak D call: TRBD1 (5 bases). This CDR3 spans 14 amino acids. V lost 4 bases and J 0 bases, leaving 7 bases between the germline ends. Per germline, CDR1 MNHEY and CDR2 SVGEGT. CDR3 amino acids: CASSWGSSGNTIYF. The CDR3 bases are TGTGCCAGCAGTTGGGGCAGCTCTGGAAACACCATATATTTT.

This rearrangement joins TRBV2 to TRBJ1-5; the D is unclear. The germline V gene has CDR1 SNHLY and CDR2 FYNNEI. The CDR3 contains 14 residues. Trimming took 6 bases from V and 0 from J, leaving 9 bases between them. CDR3 in amino acids: CASRFAASNQPQHF. CDR3 nucleotide sequence: TGTGCCAGCAGATTCGCAGCTAGCAATCAGCCCCAGCATTTT.

The gene calls are TRBV4-3 and TRBJ1-1; tentative D call: TRBD1 (5 bases). The germline V gene has CDR1 LGHNA and CDR2 YSLEER. V lost 0 bases to trimming and J lost 4 bases, with 15 bases between them. The CDR3 spans 16 residues. The CDR3 is CASSQDRGRVGTEAFF. The CDR3 DNA reads as TGCGCCAGCAGCCAAGATCGCGGCAGGGTTGGCACTGAAGCTTTCTTT.

The gene calls are TRBV30 and TRBJ1-5; D is perhaps TRBD1 (6 bases). CDR3 length: 15 residues. V lost 3 bases and J lost 5, with 17 bases in between. Germline V gene sequence: CDR1 GTSNPN, CDR2 SVGIG (reference sequence). The CDR3 here is CAWRILSYRDQPQHF. CDR3 DNA: TGTGCCTGGAGAATTCTGTCCTACAGGGATCAGCCCCAGCATTTT. The variable domain in full, with the rest retrieved from reference TRBV30 and TRBJ1-5, is SQTIHQWPATLVQPVGSPLSLECTVEGTSNPNLYWYRQAAGRGLQLLFYSVGIGQISSEVPQNLSASRPQDRQFILSSKKLLLSDSGFYLCAWRILSYRDQPQHFGDGTRLSIL.

The genes are TRBV15 and TRBJ2-1; 10 nucleotides align to TRBD2. From germline, CDR1 is LNHNV and CDR2 YYDKDF (reference sequence). The CDR3 totals 17 residues. V lost 1 base and J lost 4; bases outside the gene matches: 7. CDR3 residues: CATSRGIAGGQYNEQFF. The DNA for the CDR3 is TGTGCCACCAGCAGAGGAATAGCGGGGGGACAATACAATGAGCAGTTCTTC.

V and J are TRBV24-1 and TRBJ2-1; the match to TRBD1 covers 8 bases. Germline trimming cut 5 bases from V and 9 bases from J; bases unmatched to any gene: 14. The germline V gene has CDR1 KGHDR and CDR2 SFDVKD. The CDR3 runs 16 residues. The CDR3 region is CATSGSSARGQGEQFF. The CDR3, as DNA: TGTGCCACCAGTGGTAGCTCCGCCAGGGGGCAAGGTGAGCAGTTCTTC.

The genes are TRBV6-5 and TRBJ1-1; D uncertain. V gave up 5 bases and J gave up 3 bases, with 10 bases separating them. Germline CDR1 is MNHEY and CDR2 is SVGAGI. The CDR3 totals 13 residues. CDR3 sequence reads: CASSPQRDTEAFF. CDR3 in DNA: TGTGCCAGCAGTCCCCAGCGGGACACTGAAGCTTTCTTT.

The gene calls are TRBV2 and TRBJ1-2; 7 positions match TRBD1. Germline values: CDR1 SNHLY, CDR2 FYNNEI. The CDR3 covers 14 residues. J lost 2 bases, V lost 6 bases, and 6 bases had no gene match. CDR3 region: CASSTGALNYGYTF. For the CDR3, the DNA is TGTGCCAGCAGCACAGGGGCTCTAAACTATGGCTACACCTTC.

The gene calls are TRBV19 and TRBJ2-1, with TRBD1 identical over 10 bases. CDR1 is LNHDA and CDR2 is SQIVND in the germline V gene (reference sequence). The V gene end was trimmed by 1 base and the J gene end by 9 bases; junction bases not matched to a gene: 3. CDR3 length: 14 residues. CDR3 nucleotides: TGTGCCAGTAGTATAGGACAGGGGGCGCGTGAGCAGTTCTTC. It codes for CASSIGQGAREQFF.

The V call is TRBV24-1, the J call TRBJ1-1; 8 bases line up with TRBD1. This CDR3 spans 14 amino acids. The V segment lost 7 bases and the J segment 0 bases; nucleotides outside the gene matches: 3. Germline assignment: CDR1 KGHDR and CDR2 SFDVKD. CDR3 sequence reads: CATRGQGLNTEAFF. The CDR3 DNA follows: TGTGCCACCAGAGGACAGGGTTTGAACACTGAAGCTTTCTTT.

This chain's CDR3 is CASSVRGGTNTGELFF. Written as DNA, the CDR3 is TGTGCCAGCAGTGTCCGGGGGGGCACGAACACCGGGGAGCTGTTTTTT. The chain links TRBV6-1 to TRBJ2-2, with 8 bases lining up with TRBD2. Losses at the gene ends were 4 bases for V and 0 bases for J; bases not matched to a gene: 4. Germline CDR1 and CDR2: MNHNS and SASEGT. The CDR3 has 16 amino acids.

The chain joins TRBV18 to TRBJ2-3; the match to TRBD1 covers 7 bases. CDR3 length: 15 residues. The germline V gene has CDR1 KGHSH and CDR2 LQKENI. V lost 5 bases and J lost 0; bases outside the gene matches: 5. The CDR3 DNA follows: TGTGCCAGCTCATATGGACAGGTTAGCACAGATACGCAGTATTTT. It encodes CASSYGQVSTDTQYF.

The rearrangement links TRBV29-1 to TRBJ1-4; D is ambiguous. CDR1 SQVTM and CDR2 ANQGSEA come from the germline V gene. This CDR3 comprises 15 residues. With 4 bases removed from V and 7 bases from J, the gap between germline ends came to 19 bases. The CDR3 loop reads CSVGRGRDVGEKLFF. In nucleotides, the CDR3 is TGCAGCGTTGGACGCGGACGTGACGTGGGTGAAAAACTGTTTTTT. Full variable domain (outside the CDR3, taken from reference TRBV29-1 and TRBJ1-4): SAVISQKPSRDICQRGTSLTIQCQVDSQVTMMFWYRQQPGQSLTLIATANQGSEATYESGFVIDKFPISRPNLTFSTLTVSNMSPEDSSIYLCSVGRGRDVGEKLFFGSGTQLSVL.

This clone was seen just once. The V and J genes are TRBV7-3 and TRBJ2-1, with a possible D match to TRBD1 (7 bases). V lost 5 bases and J 12 bases, leaving 20 bases between the germline ends. The CDR3 is 14 residues long. The germline V gene encodes CDR1 SGHTA and CDR2 FQGTGA. The CDR3 DNA sequence: TGTGCCAGCAGCCCAGGGGGGACCGTCACGGGGCAGTTCTTC. Amino acid sequence: CASSPGGTVTGQFF.